This TCR beta chain was found in a study of blood T cell repertoires in COVID-19. Across the study: Spain, Italy and the United States supplied samples that represented acute and convalescent COVID-19.

The data were produced by immunoSEQ multiplex PCR, yet TCRdb's version contains in-frame clones alone and is incomplete. Here the sample spans a few hundred thousand clones, approximately 87% being singletons. The germline CDR1 and CDR2 sequences are SGHAT and FQNNGV. Trimming stripped 4 bases from V and 0 bases from J, with 10 bases between. CDR3 length: 15 amino acids. This clone was seen once. The source is a man between 60 and 75 years old with acute or convalescent COVID-19. V is TRBV11-2 and J is TRBJ1-3; no definite D call. Sequencing was carried out using peripheral blood. The CDR3 DNA reads as TGTGCCAGCAGCTCCCGGTTCGGCTCTGGAAACACCATATATTTT. The encoded protein is CASSSRFGSGNTIYF.